The 6 T cell receptor beta chains in this list originate from one sample, sequenced in a study of pediatric ulcerative colitis. Rectal tissue came from one to two pinch biopsies taken at colonoscopy. Clones were sequenced by immunoSEQ multiplex PCR, and TCRdb holds only the in-frame ones, with some missing. This sample has fewer than 12,000 clones; roughly four fifths occur once, and the top ten carry approximately 3.9%. Sequenced material: gut tissue. All receptors come from a girl aged 5-17 years who was a control in a study of pediatric ulcerative colitis.

V usage is TRBV20-1 and J usage is TRBJ2-5; 7 bases are a match to TRBD2. Germline lookup yields CDR1 DFQATT and CDR2 SNEGSKA (reference sequence). The CDR3 is 10 residues long. Written as DNA, the CDR3 is TGCAGCGGCGGGAGAGAGACCCAGTACTTC. Translated: CSGGRETQYF.

This clone has a single count. The chain combines TRBV10-3 with TRBJ2-1; TRBD2 aligns across 12 bases. The germline V gene has CDR1 ENHRY and CDR2 SYGVKD. The V and J ends lost 6 bases and 7 bases, in that order; junction bases with no gene match: 13. This CDR3 is built from 17 residues. The CDR3 sequence is CAISPRVLTSGSNEQFF. CDR3 coding DNA: TGTGCCATCAGCCCCCGTGTATTGACTAGCGGGAGTAATGAGCAGTTCTTC.

The chain recombines TRBV14 with TRBJ2-1; D not certain. Germline V lookup: CDR1 SGHDN, CDR2 FVKESK. Trimming pared 5 bases from V and 8 bases from J, leaving 13 bases between. The length of the CDR3 is 13 residues. The CDR3 DNA follows: TGTGCCAGCAGCTCCATTACCGTGGATGAGCAGTTCTTC. Amino acid sequence: CASSSITVDEQFF.

The J gene is TRBJ2-3, the V gene TRBV2; 9 bases align to TRBD2. V trimming: 0 bases; J trimming: 5 bases; junction bases outside the gene matches: 9. This CDR3 contains 17 residues. Germline values: CDR1 SNHLY, CDR2 FYNNEI. CDR3: CASSEALVAGVEDTQYF. In nucleotides, the CDR3 is TGTGCCAGCAGTGAAGCGTTGGTAGCGGGAGTTGAAGATACGCAGTATTTT.

The chain employs TRBV5-1 and TRBJ2-5; 8 nucleotides match TRBD1. The CDR3 covers 16 residues. From germline, CDR1 is SGHRS and CDR2 YFSETQ. The V and J ends lost 4 bases and 5 bases, in that order; junction bases with no gene match: 13. CDR3 nucleotides: TGCGCCAGCAGCAGAAACCTGGCGGGACAGGCGGAGACCCAGTACTTC. Its protein product is CASSRNLAGQAETQYF.

The table lists this clone with a count of one. The chain links TRBV30 to TRBJ2-7, with TRBD1 identical over 9 bases. CDR3 size: 12 residues. The J segment lost 2 bases and the V segment lost 7 bases, leaving 3 bases of the junction unmatched. Germline V gene lookup returns CDR1 GTSNPN and CDR2 SVGIG (reference sequence). In DNA, the CDR3 is TGTGCCTTGGGGACAGGGACCTACGAGCAGTACTTC. Protein product: CALGTGTYEQYF.